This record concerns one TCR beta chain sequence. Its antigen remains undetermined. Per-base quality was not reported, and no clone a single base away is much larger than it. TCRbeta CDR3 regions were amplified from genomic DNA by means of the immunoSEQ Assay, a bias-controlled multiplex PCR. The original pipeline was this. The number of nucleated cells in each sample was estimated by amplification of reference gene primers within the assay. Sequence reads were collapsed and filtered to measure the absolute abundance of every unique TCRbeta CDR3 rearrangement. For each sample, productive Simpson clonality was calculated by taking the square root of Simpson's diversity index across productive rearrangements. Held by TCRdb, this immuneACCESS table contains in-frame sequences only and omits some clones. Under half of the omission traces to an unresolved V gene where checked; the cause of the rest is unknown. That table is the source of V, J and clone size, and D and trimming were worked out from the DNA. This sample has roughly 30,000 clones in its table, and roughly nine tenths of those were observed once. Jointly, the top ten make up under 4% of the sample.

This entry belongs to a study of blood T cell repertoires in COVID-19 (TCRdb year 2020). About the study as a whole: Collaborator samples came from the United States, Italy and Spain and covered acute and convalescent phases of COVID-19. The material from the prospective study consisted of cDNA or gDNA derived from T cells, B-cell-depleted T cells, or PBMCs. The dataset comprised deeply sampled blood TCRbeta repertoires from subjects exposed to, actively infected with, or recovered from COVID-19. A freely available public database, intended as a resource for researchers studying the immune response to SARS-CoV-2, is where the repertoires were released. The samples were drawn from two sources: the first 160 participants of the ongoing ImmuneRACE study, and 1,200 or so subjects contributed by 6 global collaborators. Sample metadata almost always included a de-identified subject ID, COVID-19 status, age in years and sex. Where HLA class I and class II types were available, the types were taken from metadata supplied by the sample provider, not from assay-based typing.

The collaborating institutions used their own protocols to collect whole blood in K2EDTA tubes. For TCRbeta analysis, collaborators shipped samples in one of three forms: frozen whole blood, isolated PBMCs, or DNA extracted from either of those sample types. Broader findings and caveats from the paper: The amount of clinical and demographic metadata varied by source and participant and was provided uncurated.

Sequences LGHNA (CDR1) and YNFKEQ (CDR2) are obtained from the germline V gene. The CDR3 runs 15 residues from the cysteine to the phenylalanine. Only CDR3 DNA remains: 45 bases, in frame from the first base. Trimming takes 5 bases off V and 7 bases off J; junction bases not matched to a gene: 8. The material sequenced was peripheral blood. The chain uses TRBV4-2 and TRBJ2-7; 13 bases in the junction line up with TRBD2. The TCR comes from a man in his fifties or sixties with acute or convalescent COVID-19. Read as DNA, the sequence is TGTGCCAGCAGCTGGACTAGCGGGAGCCTTCTAGAGCAGTACTTC. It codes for CASSWTSGSLLEQYF.